The source of this T cell receptor beta chain is a study of vaccination and CD4 T cells after COVID-19. Background on the study: In culture, cells were exposed to overlapping spike peptides from SARS-CoV-2, HCoV-NL63, HCoV-OC43 and HCoV-229E. Each control culture was treated with a CEFX pool, an HIV-1 Nef pool, or no peptide.

Indicated treatment: approximately nine-day PBMC culture with coronavirus spike peptide pools or control peptides (ViraFEST assay). PCR-confirmed positives ranged from March to December 2020, preceding US Alpha, Beta and Delta variants. Trimming took 6 bases from V and 5 from J, leaving 19 bases between them. The CDR3 runs 14 residues. Germline V lookup: CDR1 DFQATT, CDR2 SNEGSKA (reference sequence). The Oncomine TCR Beta short-read assay was applied to DNA of cultured CD4+ T cells. MiXCR, applied by TCRdb to the PCR reads, yields one record per CDR3 protein. The data contain some 9,300 distinct CDR3 sequences, under 60% of them seen just once; the ten biggest clones take up around 20%. As to this clonotype: Its target is not known.

This chain uses TRBV20-1 with TRBJ2-5, with D possibly TRBD2 on 5 matching bases. The sequence was obtained from a human donor who had recovered from COVID-19. Specimen: CD4+ T cells from blood, cultured in vitro. CDR3 amino acids: CSAPGPLTGETQYF. The CDR3 DNA reads TGCAGTGCCCCGGGTCCGTTGACGGGGGAGACCCAGTACTTC.